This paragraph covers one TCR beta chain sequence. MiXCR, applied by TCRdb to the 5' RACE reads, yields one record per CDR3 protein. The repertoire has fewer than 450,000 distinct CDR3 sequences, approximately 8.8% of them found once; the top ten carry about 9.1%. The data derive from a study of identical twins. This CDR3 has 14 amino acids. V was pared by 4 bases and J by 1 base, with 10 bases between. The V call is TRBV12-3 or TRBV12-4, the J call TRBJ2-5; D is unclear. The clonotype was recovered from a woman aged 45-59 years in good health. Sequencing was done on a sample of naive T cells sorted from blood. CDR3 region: CASSYLTFQETQYF. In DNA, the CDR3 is TGTGCCAGCAGTTATTTGACTTTCCAAGAGACCCAGTACTTC.